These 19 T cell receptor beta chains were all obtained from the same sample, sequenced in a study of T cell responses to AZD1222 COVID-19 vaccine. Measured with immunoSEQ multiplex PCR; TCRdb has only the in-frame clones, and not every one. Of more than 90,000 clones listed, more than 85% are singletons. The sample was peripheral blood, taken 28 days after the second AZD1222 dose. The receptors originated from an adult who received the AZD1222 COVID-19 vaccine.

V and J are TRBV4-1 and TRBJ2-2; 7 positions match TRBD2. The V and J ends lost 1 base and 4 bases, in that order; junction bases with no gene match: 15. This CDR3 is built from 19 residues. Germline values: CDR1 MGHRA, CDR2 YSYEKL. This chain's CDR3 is CASSQVLAGESLGTGELFF. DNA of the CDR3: TGCGCCAGCAGCCAAGTCCTGGCGGGAGAAAGTTTGGGCACCGGGGAGCTGTTTTTT.

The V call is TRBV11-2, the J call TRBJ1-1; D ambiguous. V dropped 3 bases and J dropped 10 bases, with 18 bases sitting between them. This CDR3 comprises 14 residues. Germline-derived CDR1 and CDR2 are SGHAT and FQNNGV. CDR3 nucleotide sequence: TGTGCCAGCAGCTTTTCTCCCCGTCATCAGCTAGCTTTCTTT. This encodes CASSFSPRHQLAFF.

The CDR3 protein is CASSLTGTGDSPLHF. The CDR3 DNA follows: TGTGCCAGCAGCCTGACCGGGACAGGGGACTCACCCCTCCACTTT. The rearrangement links TRBV5-6 to TRBJ1-6, with TRBD1 identical over 10 bases. The junction had 8 bases not matched to a gene; V was cut back by 4 bases and J by 10 bases. Germline CDR1 SGHDT, CDR2 YYEEEE. This CDR3 spans 15 amino acids.

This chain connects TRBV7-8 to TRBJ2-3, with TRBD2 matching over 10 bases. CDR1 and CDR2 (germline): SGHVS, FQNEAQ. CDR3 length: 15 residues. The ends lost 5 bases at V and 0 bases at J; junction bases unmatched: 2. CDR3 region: CASSKRGGSTDTQYF. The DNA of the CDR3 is TGTGCCAGCAGCAAGCGGGGGGGAAGCACAGATACGCAGTATTTT.

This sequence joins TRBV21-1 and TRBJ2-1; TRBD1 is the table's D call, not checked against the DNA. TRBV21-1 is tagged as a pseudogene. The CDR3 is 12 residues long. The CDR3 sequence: CASPRLFPEQFF. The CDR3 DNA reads TGTGCCAGCCCCAGGTTGTTTCCCGAGCAGTTCTTC.

As DNA, the CDR3 is TGTGCCAGCAGCTTTGACAGATTTTATGGCTACACCTTC. Translation gives CASSFDRFYGYTF. This chain joins TRBV3-1 (or the pseudogene TRBV3-2) and TRBJ1-2, with D perhaps TRBD1 (5 bases). The ends were cut back, 5 bases at V and 5 bases at J, with 12 bases in the middle. The CDR3 is 13 amino acids. The germline V gene encodes CDR1 LGHDT and CDR2 YNNKEL (reference sequence).

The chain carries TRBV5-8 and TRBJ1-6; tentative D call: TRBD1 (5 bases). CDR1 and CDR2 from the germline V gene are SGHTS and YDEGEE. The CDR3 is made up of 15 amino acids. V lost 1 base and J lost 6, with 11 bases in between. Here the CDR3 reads CASSLTHRGNSPLHF. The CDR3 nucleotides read TGTGCCAGCAGCTTGACTCATAGGGGTAATTCACCCCTCCACTTT. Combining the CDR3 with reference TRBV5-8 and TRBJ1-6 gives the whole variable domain EAGVTQSPTHLIKTRGQQATLRCSPISGHTSVYWYQQALGLGLQFLLWYDEGEERNRGNFPPRFSGRQFPNYSSELNVNALELEDSALYLCASSLTHRGNSPLHFGNGTRLTVT.

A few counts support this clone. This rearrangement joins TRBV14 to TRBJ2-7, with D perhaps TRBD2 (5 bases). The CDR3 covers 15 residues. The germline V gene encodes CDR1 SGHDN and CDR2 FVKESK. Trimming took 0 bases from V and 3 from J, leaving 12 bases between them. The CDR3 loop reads CASSQEVGINYEQYF. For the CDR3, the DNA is TGTGCCAGCAGCCAAGAGGTCGGGATTAACTACGAGCAGTACTTC.

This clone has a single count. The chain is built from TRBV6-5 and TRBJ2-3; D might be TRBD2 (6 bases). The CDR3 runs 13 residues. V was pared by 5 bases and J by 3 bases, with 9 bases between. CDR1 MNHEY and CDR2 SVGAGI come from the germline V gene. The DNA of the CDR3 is TGTGCCAGCAGTACCCGGGGGACAGATACGCAGTATTTT. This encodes CASSTRGTDTQYF.

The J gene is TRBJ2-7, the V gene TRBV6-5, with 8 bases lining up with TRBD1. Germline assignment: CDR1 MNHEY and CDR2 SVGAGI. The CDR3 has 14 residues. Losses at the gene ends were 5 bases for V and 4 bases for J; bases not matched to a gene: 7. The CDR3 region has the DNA TGTGCCAGCAGTCCCGGACAGGGCATTTACGAGCAGTACTTC. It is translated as CASSPGQGIYEQYF.

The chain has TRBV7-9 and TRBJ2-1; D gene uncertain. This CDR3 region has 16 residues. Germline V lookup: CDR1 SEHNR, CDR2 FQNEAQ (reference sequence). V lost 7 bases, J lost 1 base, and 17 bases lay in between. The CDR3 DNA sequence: TGTGCCAGCACCTCGCCTGTAGGGCCGTCCTACAATGAGCAGTTCTTC. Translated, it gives CASTSPVGPSYNEQFF.

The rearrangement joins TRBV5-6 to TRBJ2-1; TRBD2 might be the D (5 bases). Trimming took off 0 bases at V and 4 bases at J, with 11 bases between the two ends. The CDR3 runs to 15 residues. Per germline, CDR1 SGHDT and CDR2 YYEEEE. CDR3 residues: CASSLEGPGYNEQFF. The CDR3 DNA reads TGTGCCAGCAGCTTGGAGGGTCCGGGGTACAATGAGCAGTTCTTC.

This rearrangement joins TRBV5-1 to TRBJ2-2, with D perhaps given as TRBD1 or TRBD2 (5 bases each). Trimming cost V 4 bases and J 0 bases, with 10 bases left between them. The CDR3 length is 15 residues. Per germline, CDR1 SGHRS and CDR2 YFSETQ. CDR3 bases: TGCGCCAGCAGCGGGACCGACTCGAACACCGGGGAGCTGTTTTTT. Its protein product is CASSGTDSNTGELFF.

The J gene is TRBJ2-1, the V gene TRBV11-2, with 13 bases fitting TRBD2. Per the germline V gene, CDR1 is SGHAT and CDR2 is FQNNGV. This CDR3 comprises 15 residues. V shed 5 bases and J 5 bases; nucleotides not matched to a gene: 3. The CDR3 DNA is TGTGCCAGCAGCCTCGGGACTAGCGGGGACAATGAGCAGTTCTTC. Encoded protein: CASSLGTSGDNEQFF.

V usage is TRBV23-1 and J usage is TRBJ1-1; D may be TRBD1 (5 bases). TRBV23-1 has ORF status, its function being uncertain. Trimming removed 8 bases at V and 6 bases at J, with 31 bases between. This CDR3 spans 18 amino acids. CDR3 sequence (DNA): TGCGCCAGCGTTCCTTGGGGCGGCAGGGATAACCCTTGGGCTGAAGCTTTCTTT. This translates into CASVPWGGRDNPWAEAFF.

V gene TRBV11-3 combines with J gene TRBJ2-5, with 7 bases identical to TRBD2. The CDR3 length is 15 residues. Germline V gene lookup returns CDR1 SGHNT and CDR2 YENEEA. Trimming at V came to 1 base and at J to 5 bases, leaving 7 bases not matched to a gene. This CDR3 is CASSLGGGESETQYF. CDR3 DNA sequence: TGTGCCAGCAGCTTAGGCGGGGGAGAGTCGGAGACCCAGTACTTC. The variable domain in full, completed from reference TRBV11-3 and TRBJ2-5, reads EAGVVQSPRYKIIEKKQPVAFWCNPISGHNTLYWYLQNLGQGPELLIRYENEEAVDDSQLPKDRFSAERLKGVDSTLKIQPAELGDSAVYLCASSLGGGESETQYFGPGTRLLVL.

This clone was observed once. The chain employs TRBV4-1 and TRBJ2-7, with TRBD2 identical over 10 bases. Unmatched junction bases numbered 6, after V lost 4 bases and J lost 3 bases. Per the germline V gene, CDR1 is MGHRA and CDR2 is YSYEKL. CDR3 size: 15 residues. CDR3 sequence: CASSRPSGGLYEQYF. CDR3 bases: TGCGCCAGCAGCCGACCTAGCGGGGGCCTCTACGAGCAGTACTTC.

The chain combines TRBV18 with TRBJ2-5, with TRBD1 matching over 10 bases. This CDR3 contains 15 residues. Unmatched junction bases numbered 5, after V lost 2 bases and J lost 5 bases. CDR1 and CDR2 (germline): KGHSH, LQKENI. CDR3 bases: TGTGCCAGCTCACCAGACAGGGGGCGCGGGGAGACCCAGTACTTC. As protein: CASSPDRGRGETQYF.

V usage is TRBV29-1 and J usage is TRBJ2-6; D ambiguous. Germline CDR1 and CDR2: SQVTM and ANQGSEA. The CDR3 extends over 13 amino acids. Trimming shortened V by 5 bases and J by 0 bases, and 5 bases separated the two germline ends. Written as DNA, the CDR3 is TGCAGCGTTTTTGTCTCTGGGGCCAACGTCCTGACTTTC. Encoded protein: CSVFVSGANVLTF.